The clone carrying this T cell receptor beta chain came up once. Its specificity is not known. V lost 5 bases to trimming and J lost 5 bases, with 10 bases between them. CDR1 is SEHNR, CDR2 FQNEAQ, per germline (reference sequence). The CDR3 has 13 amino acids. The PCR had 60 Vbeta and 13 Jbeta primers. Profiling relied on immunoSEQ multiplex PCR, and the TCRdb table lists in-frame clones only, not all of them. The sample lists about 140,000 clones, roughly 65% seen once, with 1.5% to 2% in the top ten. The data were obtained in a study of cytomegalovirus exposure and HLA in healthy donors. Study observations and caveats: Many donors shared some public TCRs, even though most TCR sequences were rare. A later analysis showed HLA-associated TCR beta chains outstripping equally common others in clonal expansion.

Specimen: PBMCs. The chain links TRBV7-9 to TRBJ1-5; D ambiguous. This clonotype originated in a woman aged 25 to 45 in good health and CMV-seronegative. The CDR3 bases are TGTGCCAGCAGCCGCGACTGGGATCAGCCCCAGCATTTT. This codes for CASSRDWDQPQHF.